Here is one T cell receptor beta chain with its context. V was clipped by 5 bases and J by 9 bases; unmatched bases: 12. Germline V gene lookup returns CDR1 GTSNPN and CDR2 SVGIG (reference sequence). This CDR3 contains 14 residues. This entry belongs to a study of T cell changes during pregnancy in multiple sclerosis. Generated by immunoSEQ multiplex PCR, the TCRdb table keeps only in-frame clones and is missing some. Altogether over 30,000 clones are present, about 91% being singletons, with the ten largest covering about 0.8%. The gene calls are TRBV30 and TRBJ2-1; TRBD2 aligns across 8 bases. Sequencing used CD4+ T cells from peripheral blood mononuclear cells, obtained in the third trimester of pregnancy. This TCR was sampled from a female donor with multiple sclerosis, enrolled in a pregnancy study. The CDR3 spells CAWGAGTSSIEQFF. As DNA, the CDR3 is TGTGCCTGGGGTGCCGGGACTAGTAGCATTGAGCAGTTCTTC.